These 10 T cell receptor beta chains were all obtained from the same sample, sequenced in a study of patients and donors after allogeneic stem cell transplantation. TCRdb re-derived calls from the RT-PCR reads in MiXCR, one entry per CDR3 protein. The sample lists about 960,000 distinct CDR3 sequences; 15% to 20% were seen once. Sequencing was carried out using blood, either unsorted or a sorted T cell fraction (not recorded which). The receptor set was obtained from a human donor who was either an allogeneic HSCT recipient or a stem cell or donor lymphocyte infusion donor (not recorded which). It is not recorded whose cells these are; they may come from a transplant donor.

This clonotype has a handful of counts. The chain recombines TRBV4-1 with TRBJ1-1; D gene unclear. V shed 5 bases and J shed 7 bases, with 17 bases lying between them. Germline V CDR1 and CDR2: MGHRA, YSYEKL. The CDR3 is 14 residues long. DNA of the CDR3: TGCGCCAGCAGCGACCAAGGGTGGGGAGGTGAAGCTTTCTTT. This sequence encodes CASSDQGWGGEAFF.

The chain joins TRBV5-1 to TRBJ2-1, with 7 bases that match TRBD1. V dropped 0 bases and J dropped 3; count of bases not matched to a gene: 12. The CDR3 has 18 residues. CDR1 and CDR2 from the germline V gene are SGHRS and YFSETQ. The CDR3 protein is CASSLAAIRDRFYNEQFF. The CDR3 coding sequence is TGCGCCAGCAGCTTGGCCGCAATCCGGGACAGATTCTACAATGAGCAGTTCTTC. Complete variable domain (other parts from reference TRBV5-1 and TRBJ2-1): KAGVTQTPRYLIKTRGQQVTLSCSPISGHRSVSWYQQTPGQGLQFLFEYFSETQRNKGNFPGRFSGRQFSNSRSEMNVSTLELGDSALYLCASSLAAIRDRFYNEQFFGPGTRLTVL.

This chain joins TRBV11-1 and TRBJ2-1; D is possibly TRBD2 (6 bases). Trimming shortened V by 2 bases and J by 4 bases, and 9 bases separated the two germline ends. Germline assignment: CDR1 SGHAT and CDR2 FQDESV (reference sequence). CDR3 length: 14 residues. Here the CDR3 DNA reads TGTGCCAGCAGCTTACCCGGGAGTTACAATGAGCAGTTCTTC. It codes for CASSLPGSYNEQFF.

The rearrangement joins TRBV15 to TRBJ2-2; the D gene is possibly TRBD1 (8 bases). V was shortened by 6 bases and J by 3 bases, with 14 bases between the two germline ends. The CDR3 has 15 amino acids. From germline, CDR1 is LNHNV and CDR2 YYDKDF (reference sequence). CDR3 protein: CATRAGQAHTGELFF. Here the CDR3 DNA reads TGTGCCACCAGAGCGGGACAGGCGCACACCGGGGAGCTGTTTTTT.

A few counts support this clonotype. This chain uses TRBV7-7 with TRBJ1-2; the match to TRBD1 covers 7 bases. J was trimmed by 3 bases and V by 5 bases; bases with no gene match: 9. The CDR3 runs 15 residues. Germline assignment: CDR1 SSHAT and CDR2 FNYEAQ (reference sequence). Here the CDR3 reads CASSPYGTAHYGYTF. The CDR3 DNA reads TGTGCCAGCAGCCCCTATGGGACAGCCCACTATGGCTACACCTTC.

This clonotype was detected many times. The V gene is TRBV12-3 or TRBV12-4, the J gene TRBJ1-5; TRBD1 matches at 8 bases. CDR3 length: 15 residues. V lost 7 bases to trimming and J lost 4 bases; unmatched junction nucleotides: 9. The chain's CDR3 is CASTYGQGGNQPQHF. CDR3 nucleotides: TGTGCCAGCACCTACGGACAGGGCGGTAATCAGCCCCAGCATTTT.

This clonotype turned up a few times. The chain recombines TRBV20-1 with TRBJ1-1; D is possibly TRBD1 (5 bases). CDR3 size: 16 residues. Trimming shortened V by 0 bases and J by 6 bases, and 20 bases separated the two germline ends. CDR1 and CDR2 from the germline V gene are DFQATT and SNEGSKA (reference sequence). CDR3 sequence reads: CSARDQGRAAIAEAFF. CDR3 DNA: TGCAGTGCTAGAGATCAGGGCAGGGCAGCGATCGCTGAAGCTTTCTTT.

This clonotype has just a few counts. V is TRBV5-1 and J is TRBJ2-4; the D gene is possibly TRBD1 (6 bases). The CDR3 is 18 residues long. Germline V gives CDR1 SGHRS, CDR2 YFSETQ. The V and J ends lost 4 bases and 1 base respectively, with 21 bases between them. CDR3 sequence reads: CASSTDPTGPGAKNIQYF. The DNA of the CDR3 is TGCGCCAGCAGCACGGACCCAACAGGGCCAGGGGCCAAAAACATTCAGTACTTC.

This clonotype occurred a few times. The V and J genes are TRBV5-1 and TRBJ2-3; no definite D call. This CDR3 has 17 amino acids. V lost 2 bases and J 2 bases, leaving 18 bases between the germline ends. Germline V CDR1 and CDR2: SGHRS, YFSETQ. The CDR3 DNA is TGCGCCAGCAGCTTCGGACGGCCAAAAAAGCCCACAGATACGCAGTATTTT. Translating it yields CASSFGRPKKPTDTQYF.

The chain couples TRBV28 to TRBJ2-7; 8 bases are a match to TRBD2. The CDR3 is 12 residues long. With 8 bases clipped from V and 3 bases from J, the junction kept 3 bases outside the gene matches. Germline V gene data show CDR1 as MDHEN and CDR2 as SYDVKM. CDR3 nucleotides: TGTGCCAGCGGAGCGGGGGTCTACGAGCAGTACTTC. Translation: CASGAGVYEQYF.